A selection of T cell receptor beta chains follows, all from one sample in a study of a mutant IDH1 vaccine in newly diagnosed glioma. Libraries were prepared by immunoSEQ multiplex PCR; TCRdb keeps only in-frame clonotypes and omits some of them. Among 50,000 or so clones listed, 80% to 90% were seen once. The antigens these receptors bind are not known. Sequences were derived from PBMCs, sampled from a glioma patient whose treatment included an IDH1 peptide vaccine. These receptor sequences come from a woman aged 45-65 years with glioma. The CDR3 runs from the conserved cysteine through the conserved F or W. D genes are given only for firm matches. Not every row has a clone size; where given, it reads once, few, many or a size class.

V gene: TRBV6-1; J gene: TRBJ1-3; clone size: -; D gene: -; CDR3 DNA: TGTGCCAGCAGTGAATCAGGGTCGGGAAACACCATATATTTT; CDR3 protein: CASSESGSGNTIYF
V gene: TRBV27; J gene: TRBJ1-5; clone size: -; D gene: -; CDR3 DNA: TGTGCCAGCAGTCCGCCCGGTTTGGCGCATCAGCCCCAGCATTTT; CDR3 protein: CASSPPGLAHQPQHF
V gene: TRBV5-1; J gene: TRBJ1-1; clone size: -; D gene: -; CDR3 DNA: TGCGCCAGCAGCGGTGACAGCGGAGGGACTGAAGCTTTCTTT; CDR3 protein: CASSGDSGGTEAFF
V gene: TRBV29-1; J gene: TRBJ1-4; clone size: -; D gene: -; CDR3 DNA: TGCTCCGCAGGGTCAACTAATGAAAAACTGTTTTTT; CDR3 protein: CSAGSTNEKLFF
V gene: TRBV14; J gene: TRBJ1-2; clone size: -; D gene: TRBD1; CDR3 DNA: TGTGCCAGCAGCCAAGCCGGGACAGGGGGGTATGGCTACACCTTC; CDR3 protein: CASSQAGTGGYGYTF
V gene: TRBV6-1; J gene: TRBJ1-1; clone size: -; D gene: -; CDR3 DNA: TGTGCCAGCATAAGGAGTGGGCTAATGTCAGCTTTCTTT; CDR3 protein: CASIRSGLMSAFF
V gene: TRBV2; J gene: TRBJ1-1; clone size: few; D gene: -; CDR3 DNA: TGTGCCAGCAGGGTTGGGCCTGAAGCTTTCTTT; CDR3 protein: CASRVGPEAFF
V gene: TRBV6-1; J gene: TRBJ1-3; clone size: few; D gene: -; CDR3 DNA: TGTGCCAGCGGGACACATGCCTCTGGAAACACCATATATTTT; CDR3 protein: CASGTHASGNTIYF
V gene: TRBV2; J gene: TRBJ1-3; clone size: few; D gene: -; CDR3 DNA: TGTGCCAGCAGCCTCGGGGGCACAGATGGAAACACCATATATTTT; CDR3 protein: CASSLGGTDGNTIYF
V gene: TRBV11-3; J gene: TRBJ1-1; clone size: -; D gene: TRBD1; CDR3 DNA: TGTGCCAGCAGCCCTAGACAGGGGCAATGGAGGACTGAAGCTTTCTTT; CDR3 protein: CASSPRQGQWRTEAFF
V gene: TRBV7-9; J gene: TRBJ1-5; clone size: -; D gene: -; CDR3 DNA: TGTGCCAGCAGCCTGATCACCGACGTTGGGCAGCCCCAGCATTTT; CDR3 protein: CASSLITDVGQPQHF
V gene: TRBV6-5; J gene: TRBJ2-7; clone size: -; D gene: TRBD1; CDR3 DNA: TGTGCCAGCAGTTACTCCACAGGGGAGCTGTACGAGCAGTACTTC; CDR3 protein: CASSYSTGELYEQYF
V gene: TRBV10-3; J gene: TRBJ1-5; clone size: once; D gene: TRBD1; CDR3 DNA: TGTGCCATCAGTGCGTTCAAACAGGGGAATCAGCCCCAGCATTTT; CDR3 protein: CAISAFKQGNQPQHF
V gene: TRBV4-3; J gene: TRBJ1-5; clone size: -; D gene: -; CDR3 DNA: TGCGCCAGCAGCCAAGAGGTTTCCAGGGGAAATCAGCCCCAGCATTTT; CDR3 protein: CASSQEVSRGNQPQHF
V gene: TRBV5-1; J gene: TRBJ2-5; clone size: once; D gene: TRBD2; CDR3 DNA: TGCGCCTCGGGAGCGACGGGACTAGCGGGGCAAGAGACCCAGTACTTC; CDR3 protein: CASGATGLAGQETQYF
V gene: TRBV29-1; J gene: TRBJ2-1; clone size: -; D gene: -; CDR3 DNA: TGCAGCCTTGGGCTTAATGAGCAGTTCTTC; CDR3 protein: CSLGLNEQFF
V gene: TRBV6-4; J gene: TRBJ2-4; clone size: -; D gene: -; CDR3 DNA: TGTGCCAGCAGTAGGTCTTGGGGCCCAAACCTACTAGCCAAAAACATTCAGTACTTC; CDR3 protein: CASSRSWGPNLLAKNIQYF
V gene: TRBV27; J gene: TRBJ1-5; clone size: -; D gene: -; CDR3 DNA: TGTGCCAGCAGTTTTTTGTCAGGGGGCAATCAGCCCCAGCATTTT; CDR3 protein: CASSFLSGGNQPQHF
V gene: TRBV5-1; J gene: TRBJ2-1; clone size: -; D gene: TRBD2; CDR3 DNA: TGCGCCAGCAGCTTGAGAGCGGGGGCCCTATATGGGAATGAGCAGTTCTTC; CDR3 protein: CASSLRAGALYGNEQFF
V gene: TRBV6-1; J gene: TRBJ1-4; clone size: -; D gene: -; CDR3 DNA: TGTGCCAGCAGTGCGGGCCCTTCGGAAAAACTGTTTTTT; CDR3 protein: CASSAGPSEKLFF
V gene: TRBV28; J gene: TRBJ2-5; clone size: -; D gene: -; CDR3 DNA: TGTGCCAGCAATATAGGGGGGGAGACCCAGTACTTC; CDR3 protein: CASNIGGETQYF
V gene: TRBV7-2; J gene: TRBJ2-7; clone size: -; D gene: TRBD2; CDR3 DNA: TGTGCCAGCAGAGCTGGCGGGAGCCTCTACGAGCAGTACTTC; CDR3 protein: CASRAGGSLYEQYF
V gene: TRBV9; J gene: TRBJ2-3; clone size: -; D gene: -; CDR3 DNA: TGTGCCAGCAGCGTAGGTCAGGCGAGCACAGATACGCAGTATTTT; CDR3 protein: CASSVGQASTDTQYF
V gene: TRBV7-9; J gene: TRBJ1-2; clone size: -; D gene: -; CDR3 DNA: TGTGCCAGCAGCTCCGGCCTCTATGGCTACACCTTC; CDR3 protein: CASSSGLYGYTF
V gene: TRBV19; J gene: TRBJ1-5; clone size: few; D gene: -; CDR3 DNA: TGTGCCAGTACCGGGGAGGGCGATAGCAATCAGCCCCAGCATTTT; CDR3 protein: CASTGEGDSNQPQHF
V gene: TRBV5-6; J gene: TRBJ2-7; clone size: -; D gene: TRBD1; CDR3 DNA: TGTGCCAGCAGCTTACAGGGGGGCTCCTACGAGCAGTACTTC; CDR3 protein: CASSLQGGSYEQYF
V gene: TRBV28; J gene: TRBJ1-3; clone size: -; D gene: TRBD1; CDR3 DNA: TGTGCCAGCAGTCCTGGGACAGGGAGAAACACCATATATTTT; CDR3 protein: CASSPGTGRNTIYF
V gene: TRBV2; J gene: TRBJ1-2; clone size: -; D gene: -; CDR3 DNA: TGTGCCAGCAGGGGACCGGTTAACTATGGCTACACCTTC; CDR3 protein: CASRGPVNYGYTF
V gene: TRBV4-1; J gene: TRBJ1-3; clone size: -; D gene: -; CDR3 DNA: TGCGCCAGCAGCCAAGAAGAAATATTCTCTGGAAACACCATATATTTT; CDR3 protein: CASSQEEIFSGNTIYF
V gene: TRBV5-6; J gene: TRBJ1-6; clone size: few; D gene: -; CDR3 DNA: TGTGCCAGCAGCTTGGGAGGGCATGGGACATACACCCTGATCTCACCCCTCCACTTT; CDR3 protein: CASSLGGHGTYTLISPLHF
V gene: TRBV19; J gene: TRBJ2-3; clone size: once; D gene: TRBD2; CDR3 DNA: TGTGCCAGTAGTTATCCAAGCGGGAATACAGATACGCAGTATTTT; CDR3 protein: CASSYPSGNTDTQYF
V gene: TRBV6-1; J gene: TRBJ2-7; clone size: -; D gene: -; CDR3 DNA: TGTGCCAGCAGTGACTCCCCGGTAAGCTCCTACGAGCAGTACTTC; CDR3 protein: CASSDSPVSSYEQYF
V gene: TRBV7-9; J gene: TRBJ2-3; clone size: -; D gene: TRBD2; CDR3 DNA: TGTGCCAGCAGCTCAGGGCGGGGGGGAGATACGCAGTATTTT; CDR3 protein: CASSSGRGGDTQYF
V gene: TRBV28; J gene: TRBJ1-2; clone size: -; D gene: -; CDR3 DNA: TGTGCCAGCAGTTTGGGGGGGGACGTCTTCCAGCGGGGCTACACCTTC; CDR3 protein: CASSLGGDVFQRGYTF
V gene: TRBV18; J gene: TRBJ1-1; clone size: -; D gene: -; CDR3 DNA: TGTGCCAGCTCACCGGATTGGGACCGGTCGAAGGAAGCTTTCTTT; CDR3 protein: CASSPDWDRSKEAFF
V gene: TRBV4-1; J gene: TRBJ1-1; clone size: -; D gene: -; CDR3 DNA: TGCGCCAGCAGCCAAGAAAACACCTACACTGAAGCTTTCTTT; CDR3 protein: CASSQENTYTEAFF
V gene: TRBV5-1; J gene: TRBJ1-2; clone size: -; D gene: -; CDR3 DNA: TGCGCCAGCAGCTCTTTCGGGGGATCTAACTATGGCTACACCTTC; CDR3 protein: CASSSFGGSNYGYTF
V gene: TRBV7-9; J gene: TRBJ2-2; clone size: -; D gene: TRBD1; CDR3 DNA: TGTGCCAGCAGCTTAGAACAGGGGGCGACCGGGGAGCTGTTTTTT; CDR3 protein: CASSLEQGATGELFF
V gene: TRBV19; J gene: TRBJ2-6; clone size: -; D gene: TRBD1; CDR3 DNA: TGTGCCAGTAGTATGGGGACAGGGCTCGGGGCCAACGTCCTGACTTTC; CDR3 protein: CASSMGTGLGANVLTF
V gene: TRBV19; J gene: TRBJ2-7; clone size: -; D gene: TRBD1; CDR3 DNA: TGTGCCAGTAGCGCCGTTTTGGACAGGAGATACGAGCAGTACTTC; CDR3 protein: CASSAVLDRRYEQYF
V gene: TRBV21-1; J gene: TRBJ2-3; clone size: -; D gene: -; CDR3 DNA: TGTGCCAGCGCGGGTGTGCAGGGTCCCCCCGGGTGGGATTACACAGATACGCAGTATTTT; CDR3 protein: CASAGVQGPPGWDYTDTQYF
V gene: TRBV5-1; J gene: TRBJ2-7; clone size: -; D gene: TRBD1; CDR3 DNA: TGCGCCAGCAGCTGGGGACAGGGGGCTACCTACGAGCAGTACTTC; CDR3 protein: CASSWGQGATYEQYF
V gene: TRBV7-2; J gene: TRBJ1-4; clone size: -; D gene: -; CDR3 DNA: TGTGCCAGCAGCCCCTACTCTAATGAAAAACTGTTTTTT; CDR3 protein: CASSPYSNEKLFF
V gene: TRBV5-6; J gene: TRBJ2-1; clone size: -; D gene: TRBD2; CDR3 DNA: TGTGCCAGCAGCCCGACAGCGGGGGGCCCAAGCTCCTACAATGAGCAGTTCTTC; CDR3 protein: CASSPTAGGPSSYNEQFF
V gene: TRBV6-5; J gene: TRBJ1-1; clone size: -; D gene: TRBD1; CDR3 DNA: TGTGCCAGCAGTTCGCCCGGGACAGAGAACACTGAAGCTTTCTTT; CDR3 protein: CASSSPGTENTEAFF
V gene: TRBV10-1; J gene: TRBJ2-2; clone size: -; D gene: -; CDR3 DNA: TGCGCCAGCAGTAAGAACGCCGGAGCGGGGGAGCTGTTTTTT; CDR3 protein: CASSKNAGAGELFF
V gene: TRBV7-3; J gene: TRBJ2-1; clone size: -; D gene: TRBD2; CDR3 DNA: TGTGCCAGCAGCCCAACTAGCGGGGTGGGAAAGCAGTTCTTC; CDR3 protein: CASSPTSGVGKQFF
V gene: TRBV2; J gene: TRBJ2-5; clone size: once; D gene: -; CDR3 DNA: TGTGCCAGCAGTGAAAACCGGAGGGAGGCCCAGTACTTC; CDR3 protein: CASSENRREAQYF
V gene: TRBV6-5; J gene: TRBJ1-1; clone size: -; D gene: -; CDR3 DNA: TGTGCCAGCAGAGTGTTGGGGAACACTGAAGCTTTCTTT; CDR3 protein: CASRVLGNTEAFF
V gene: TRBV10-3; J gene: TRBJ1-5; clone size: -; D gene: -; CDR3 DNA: TGTGCCATCAGTGTCGACGGGAATAGCAATCAGCCCCAGCATTTT; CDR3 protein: CAISVDGNSNQPQHF